These 7 T cell receptor beta chains came from one sample sequenced in a study of shared clonotypes between healthy human individuals. Repertoires were generated with immunoSEQ multiplex PCR, while TCRdb's copy carries only in-frame clones and drops some. The sample carries about 490,000 clones, 81% recorded once. The sample was PBMCs. The receptors here all came from a woman aged 35 to 49 in good health. Some clones in this sample may be carry-over from other donors' samples.

This clone was detected only a few times. This chain connects TRBV9 to TRBJ1-5; D is undetermined. The CDR3 is 13 amino acids. V was shortened by 3 bases and J by 7 bases, with 11 bases between the two germline ends. The V gene's germline CDR1 is SGDLS and CDR2 YYNGEE. For the CDR3, the DNA is TGTGCCAGCAGCGAAGAGTCAGTCCAGCCCCAGCATTTT. This codes for CASSEESVQPQHF.

About this clone: The likely explanation is a read error, given a far larger clone one base away. No conserved phenylalanine or tryptophan is present at the end of the CDR3, so a read error is the likely explanation. V gene TRBV5-1 combines with J gene TRBJ2-7; a weak D match, TRBD2 (6 bases). Germline CDR1 reads SGHRS; CDR2 reads YFSETQ. With 0 bases removed from V and 2 bases from J, the gap between germline ends came to 12 bases. This CDR3 spans 15 amino acids. The chain's CDR3 is CASSLGGGETYEQYL. CDR3 in DNA: TGCGCCAGCAGCTTGGGAGGCGGGGAGACCTACGAGCAGTACTTA.

This chain links TRBV7-6 with TRBJ1-2; 9 nucleotides match TRBD1. The germline V gene encodes CDR1 SGHVS and CDR2 FNYEAQ. V lost 1 base and J lost 6; bases outside the gene matches: 6. This CDR3 region has 15 residues. The chain's CDR3 is CASSLVGQGTDGYTF. The CDR3 DNA reads TGTGCCAGCAGCTTAGTGGGACAGGGTACAGATGGCTACACCTTC.

The chain is built from TRBV5-1 and TRBJ2-2; perhaps TRBD2 as D (5 bases). This CDR3 is 15 amino acids long. Germline CDR1 SGHRS, CDR2 YFSETQ. V was cut by 0 bases and J by 2 bases, with 8 bases left in between. The CDR3 region has the DNA TGCGCCAGCAGCTTGGACGGGGATAACACCGGGGAGCTGTTTTTT. It translates to CASSLDGDNTGELFF.

This clone has only one observation. The J gene is TRBJ2-2, the V gene TRBV7-9, with D unclear. Trimming stripped 11 bases from V and 0 bases from J, with 16 bases between. The CDR3 consists of 15 residues. The germline V gene encodes CDR1 SEHNR and CDR2 FQNEAQ (reference sequence). Here the CDR3 DNA reads TGTGCCGCAGCCCTCGGGCAGTCGAACACCGGGGAGCTGTTTTTT. It specifies CAAALGQSNTGELFF.

Remarks on this clone: It is likely a read error: a sequence one base away is far more abundant. This chain links TRBV5-1 with TRBJ2-5; weak D call: TRBD2 (6 bases). V gave up 5 bases and J gave up 7 bases, with 9 bases separating them. CDR1 and CDR2 from the germline V gene are SGHRS and YFSETQ. The CDR3 has 11 amino acids. The CDR3 here is CASRQEGTQYF. DNA of the CDR3: TGCGCCAGCAGGCAGGAGGGGACCCAGTACTTC.

The chain has TRBV28 and TRBJ2-7; the match to TRBD1 covers 7 bases. Germline CDR1 and CDR2: MDHEN and SYDVKM. Germline trimming cut 4 bases from V and 9 bases from J; bases unmatched to any gene: 18. The CDR3 totals 16 residues. The CDR3: CASSSPPGQLPFGQYF. CDR3 DNA sequence: TGTGCCAGCAGTTCCCCCCCGGGACAGCTCCCATTTGGGCAGTACTTC.